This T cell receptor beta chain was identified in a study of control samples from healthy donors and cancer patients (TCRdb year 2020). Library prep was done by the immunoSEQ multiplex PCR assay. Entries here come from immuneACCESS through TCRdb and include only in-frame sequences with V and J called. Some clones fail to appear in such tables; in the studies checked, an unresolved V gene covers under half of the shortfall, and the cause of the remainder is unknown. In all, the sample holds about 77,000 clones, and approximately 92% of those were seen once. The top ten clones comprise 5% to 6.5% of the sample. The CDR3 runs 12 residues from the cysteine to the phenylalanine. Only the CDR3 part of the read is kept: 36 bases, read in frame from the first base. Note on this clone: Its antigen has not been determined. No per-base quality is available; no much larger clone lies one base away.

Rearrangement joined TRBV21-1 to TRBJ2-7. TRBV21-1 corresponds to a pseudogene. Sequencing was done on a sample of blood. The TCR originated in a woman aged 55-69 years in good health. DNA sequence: TGTGCCAGCACTCTGACCCGCTACGAGCAGTACTTC. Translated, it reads CASTLTRYEQYF.